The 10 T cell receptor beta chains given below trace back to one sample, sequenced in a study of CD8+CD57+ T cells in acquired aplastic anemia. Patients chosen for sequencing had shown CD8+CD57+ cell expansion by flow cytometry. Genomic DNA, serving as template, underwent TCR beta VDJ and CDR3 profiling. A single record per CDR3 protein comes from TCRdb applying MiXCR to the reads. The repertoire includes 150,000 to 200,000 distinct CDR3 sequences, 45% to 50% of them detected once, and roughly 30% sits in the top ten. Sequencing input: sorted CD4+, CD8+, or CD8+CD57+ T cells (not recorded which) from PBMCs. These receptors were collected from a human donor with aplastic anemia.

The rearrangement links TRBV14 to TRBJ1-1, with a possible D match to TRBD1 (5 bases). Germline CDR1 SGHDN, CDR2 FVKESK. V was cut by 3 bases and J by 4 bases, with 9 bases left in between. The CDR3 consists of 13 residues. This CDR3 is CASSQGRSTEAFF. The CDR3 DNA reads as TGTGCCAGCAGCCAGGGACGTAGCACTGAAGCTTTCTTT.

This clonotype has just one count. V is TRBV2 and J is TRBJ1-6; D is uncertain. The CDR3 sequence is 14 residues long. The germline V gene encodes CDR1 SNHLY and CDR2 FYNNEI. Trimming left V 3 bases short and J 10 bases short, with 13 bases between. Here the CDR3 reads CASSEPKGGSPLHF. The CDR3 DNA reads TGTGCCAGCAGTGAGCCCAAGGGTGGCTCACCCCTCCACTTT.

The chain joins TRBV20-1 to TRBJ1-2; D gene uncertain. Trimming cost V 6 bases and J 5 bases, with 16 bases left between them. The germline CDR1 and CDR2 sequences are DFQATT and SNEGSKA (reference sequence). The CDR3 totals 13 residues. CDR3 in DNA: TGCAGTGCCCAGAGAGGAGGACCGTATGGCTACACCTTC. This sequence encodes CSAQRGGPYGYTF.

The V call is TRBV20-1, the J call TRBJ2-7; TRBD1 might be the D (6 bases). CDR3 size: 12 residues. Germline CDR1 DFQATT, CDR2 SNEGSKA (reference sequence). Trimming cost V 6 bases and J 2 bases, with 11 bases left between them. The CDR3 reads CSAQGRAYEQYF. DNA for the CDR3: TGCAGTGCCCAGGGGCGGGCCTACGAGCAGTACTTC.

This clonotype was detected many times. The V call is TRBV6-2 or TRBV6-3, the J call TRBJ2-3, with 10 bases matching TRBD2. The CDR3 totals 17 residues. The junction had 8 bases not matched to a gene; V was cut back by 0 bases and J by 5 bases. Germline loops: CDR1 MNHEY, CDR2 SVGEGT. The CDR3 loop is CASSYSLTSGNQDTQYF. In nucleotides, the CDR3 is TGTGCCAGCAGTTACTCGCTTACTAGCGGGAATCAAGATACGCAGTATTTT.

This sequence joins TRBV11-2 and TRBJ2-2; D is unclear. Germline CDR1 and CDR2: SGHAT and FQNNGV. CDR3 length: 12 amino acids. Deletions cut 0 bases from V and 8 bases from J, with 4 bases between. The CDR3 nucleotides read TGTGCCAGCAGCTTAGATCGAGGGGAGCTGTTTTTT. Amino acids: CASSLDRGELFF.

This CDR3 reads CASSSTGTRPSYEQYF. For the CDR3, the DNA is TGTGCCAGCAGCTCTACCGGGACTAGGCCGTCCTACGAGCAGTACTTC. The chain links TRBV11-2 to TRBJ2-7; 8 bases line up with TRBD2. Looked up from germline, CDR1 is SGHAT and CDR2 is FQNNGV. V trimming: 4 bases; J trimming: 1 base; junction bases outside the gene matches: 9. The CDR3 contains 16 residues.

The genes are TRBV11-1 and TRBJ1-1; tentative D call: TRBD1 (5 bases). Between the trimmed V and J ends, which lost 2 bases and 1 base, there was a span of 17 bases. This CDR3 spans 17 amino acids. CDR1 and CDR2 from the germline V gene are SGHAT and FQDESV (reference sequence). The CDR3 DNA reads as TGTGCCAGCAGCTTATTCCTAAGGGAGGGGAAGAACACTGAAGCTTTCTTT. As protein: CASSLFLREGKNTEAFF.

The CDR3 loop reads CSARDSNRVNEQFF. CDR3 nucleotide sequence: TGCAGTGCTAGAGATAGTAACAGGGTGAATGAGCAGTTCTTC. V and J are TRBV20-1 and TRBJ2-1; D might be TRBD1 (6 bases). Germline values: CDR1 DFQATT, CDR2 SNEGSKA (reference sequence). This CDR3 spans 14 amino acids. The V and J ends lost 0 bases and 7 bases respectively, with 13 bases between them.

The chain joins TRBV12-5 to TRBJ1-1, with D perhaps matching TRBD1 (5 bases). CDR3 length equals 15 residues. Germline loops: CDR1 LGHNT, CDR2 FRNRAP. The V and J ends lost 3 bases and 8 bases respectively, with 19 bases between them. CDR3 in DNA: TGTGCTAGTGGTTTAGTACCGGCAGGGACCCCAGAAGCTTTCTTT. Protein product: CASGLVPAGTPEAFF.